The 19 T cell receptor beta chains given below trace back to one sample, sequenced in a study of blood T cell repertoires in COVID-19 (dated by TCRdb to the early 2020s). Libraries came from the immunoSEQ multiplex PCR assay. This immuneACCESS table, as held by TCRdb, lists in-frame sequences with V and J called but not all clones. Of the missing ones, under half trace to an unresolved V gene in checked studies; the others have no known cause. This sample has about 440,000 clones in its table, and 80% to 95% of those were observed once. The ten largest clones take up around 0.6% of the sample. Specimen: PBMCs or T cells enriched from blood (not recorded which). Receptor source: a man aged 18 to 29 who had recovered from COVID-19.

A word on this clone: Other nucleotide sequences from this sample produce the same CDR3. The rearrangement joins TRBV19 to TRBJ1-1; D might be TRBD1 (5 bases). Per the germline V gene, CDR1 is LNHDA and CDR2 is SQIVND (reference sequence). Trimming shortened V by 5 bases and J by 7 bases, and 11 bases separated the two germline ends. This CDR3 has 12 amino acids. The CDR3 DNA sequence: TGTGCCAGTAGTCCCCCGGGGGGTGAAGCTTTCTTT. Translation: CASSPPGGEAFF.

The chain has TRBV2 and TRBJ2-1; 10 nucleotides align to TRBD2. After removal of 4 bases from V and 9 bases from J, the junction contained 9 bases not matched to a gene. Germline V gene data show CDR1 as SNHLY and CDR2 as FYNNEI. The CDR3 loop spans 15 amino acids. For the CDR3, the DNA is TGTGCCAGCAGTGTTGCAGCGGGAGGGGCGGGTGAGCAGTTCTTC. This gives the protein CASSVAAGGAGEQFF.

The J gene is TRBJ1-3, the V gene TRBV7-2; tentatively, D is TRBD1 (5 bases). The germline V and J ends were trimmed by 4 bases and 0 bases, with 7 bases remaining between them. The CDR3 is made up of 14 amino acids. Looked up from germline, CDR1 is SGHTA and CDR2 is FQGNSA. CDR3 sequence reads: CASSWTPSGNTIYF. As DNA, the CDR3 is TGTGCCAGCAGCTGGACACCCTCTGGAAACACCATATATTTT.

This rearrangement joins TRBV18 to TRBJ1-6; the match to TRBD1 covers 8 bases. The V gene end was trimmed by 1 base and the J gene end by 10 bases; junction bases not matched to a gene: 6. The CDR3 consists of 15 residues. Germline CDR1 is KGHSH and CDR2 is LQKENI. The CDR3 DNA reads TGTGCCAGCTCACCACAGACAGGGGCAGGCTCACCCCTCCACTTT. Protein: CASSPQTGAGSPLHF.

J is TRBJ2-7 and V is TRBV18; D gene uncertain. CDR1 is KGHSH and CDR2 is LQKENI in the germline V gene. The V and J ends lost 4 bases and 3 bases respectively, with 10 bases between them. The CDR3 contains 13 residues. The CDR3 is CASSQTPGYEQYF. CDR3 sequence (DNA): TGTGCCAGCTCACAAACTCCGGGCTACGAGCAGTACTTC.

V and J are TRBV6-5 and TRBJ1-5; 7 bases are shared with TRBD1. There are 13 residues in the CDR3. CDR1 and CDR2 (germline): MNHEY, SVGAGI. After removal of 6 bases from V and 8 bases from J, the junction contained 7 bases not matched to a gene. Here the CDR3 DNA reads TGTGCCAGCAGCCACAGGGGCACTGAGCCCCAGCATTTT. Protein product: CASSHRGTEPQHF.

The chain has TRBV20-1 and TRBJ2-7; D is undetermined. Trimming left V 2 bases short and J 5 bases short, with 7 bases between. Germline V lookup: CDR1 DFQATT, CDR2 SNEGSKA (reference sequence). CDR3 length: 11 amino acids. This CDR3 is CSARLYNEQYF. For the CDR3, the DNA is TGCAGTGCTAGACTTTACAACGAGCAGTACTTC.

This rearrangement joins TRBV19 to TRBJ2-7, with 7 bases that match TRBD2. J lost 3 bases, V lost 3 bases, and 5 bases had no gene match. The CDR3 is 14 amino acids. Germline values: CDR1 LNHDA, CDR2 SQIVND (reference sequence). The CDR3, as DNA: TGTGCCAGTAGTATTGTCCCGGGAGGCTACGAGCAGTACTTC. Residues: CASSIVPGGYEQYF.

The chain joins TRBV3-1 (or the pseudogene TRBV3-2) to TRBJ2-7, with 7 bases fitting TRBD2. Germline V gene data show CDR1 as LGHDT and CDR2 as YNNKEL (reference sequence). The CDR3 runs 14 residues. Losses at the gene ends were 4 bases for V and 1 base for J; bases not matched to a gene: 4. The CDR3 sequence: CASSLAGPSYEQYF. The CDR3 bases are TGTGCCAGCAGCCTAGCGGGTCCATCCTACGAGCAGTACTTC.

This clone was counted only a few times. CDR3 bases: TGTGCCAGCAGCCAGACAGTACCGCTAAGGGGCTACACCTTC. Translating gives CASSQTVPLRGYTF. V gene TRBV3-1 (or the pseudogene TRBV3-2) combines with J gene TRBJ1-2, with D possibly TRBD1 on 5 matching bases. The V and J ends lost 3 bases and 8 bases respectively, with 16 bases between them. The CDR3 runs 14 residues. Germline loops: CDR1 LGHDT, CDR2 YNNKEL (reference sequence).

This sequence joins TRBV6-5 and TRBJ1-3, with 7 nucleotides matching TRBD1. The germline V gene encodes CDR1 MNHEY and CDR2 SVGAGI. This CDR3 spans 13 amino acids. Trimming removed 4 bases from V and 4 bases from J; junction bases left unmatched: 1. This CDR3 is CASSSDRGNTIYF. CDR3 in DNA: TGTGCCAGCAGTTCGGACAGGGGAAACACCATATATTTT.

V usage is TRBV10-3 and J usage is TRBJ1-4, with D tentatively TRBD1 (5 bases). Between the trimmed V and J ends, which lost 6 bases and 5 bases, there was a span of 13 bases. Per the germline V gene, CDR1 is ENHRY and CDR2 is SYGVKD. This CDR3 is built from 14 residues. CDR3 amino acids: CAISSGQNNEKLFF. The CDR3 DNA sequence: TGTGCCATCAGCTCAGGACAAAACAATGAAAAACTGTTTTTT.

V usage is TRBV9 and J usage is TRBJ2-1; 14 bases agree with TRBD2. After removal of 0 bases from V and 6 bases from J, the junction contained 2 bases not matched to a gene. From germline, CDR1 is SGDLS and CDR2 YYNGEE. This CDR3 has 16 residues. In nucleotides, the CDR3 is TGTGCCAGCAGCGTAGACGGACTAGCGGGGGGCAATGAGCAGTTCTTC. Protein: CASSVDGLAGGNEQFF.

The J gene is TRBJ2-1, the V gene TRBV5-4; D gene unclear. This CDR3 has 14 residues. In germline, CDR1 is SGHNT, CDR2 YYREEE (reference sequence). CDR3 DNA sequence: TGTGCTACACGGCCCACAGCCACTTACAATGAGCAGTTCTTC. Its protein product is CATRPTATYNEQFF.

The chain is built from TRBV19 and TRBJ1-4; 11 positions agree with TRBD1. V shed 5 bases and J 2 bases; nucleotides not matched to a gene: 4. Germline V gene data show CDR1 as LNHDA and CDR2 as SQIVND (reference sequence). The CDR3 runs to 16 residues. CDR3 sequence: CASSPDRGLTNEKLFF. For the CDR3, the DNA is TGTGCCAGTAGTCCGGACAGGGGGCTTACTAATGAAAAACTGTTTTTT. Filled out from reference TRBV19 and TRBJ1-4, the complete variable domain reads DGGITQSPKYLFRKEGQNVTLSCEQNLNHDAMYWYRQDPGQGLRLIYYSQIVNDFQKGDIAEGYSVSREKKESFPLTVTSAQKNPTAFYLCASSPDRGLTNEKLFFGSGTQLSVL.

The CDR3 bases are TGCGCCAGCAGTGAGTCGAGGGACAGGGGGTTTGGTCAGCCCCAGCATTTT. This encodes CASSESRDRGFGQPQHF. The chain joins TRBV10-1 to TRBJ1-5; 11 positions agree with TRBD1. V shed 0 bases and J 6 bases; nucleotides not matched to a gene: 7. There are 17 residues in the CDR3. Germline V gene lookup returns CDR1 WNHNN and CDR2 SYGVQD (reference sequence).

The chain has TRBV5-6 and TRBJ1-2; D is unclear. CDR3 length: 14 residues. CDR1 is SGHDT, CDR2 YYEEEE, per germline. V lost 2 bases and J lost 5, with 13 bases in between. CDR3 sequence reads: CASSFSGREYGYTF. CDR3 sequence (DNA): TGTGCCAGCAGCTTCAGCGGGCGGGAATATGGCTACACCTTC.

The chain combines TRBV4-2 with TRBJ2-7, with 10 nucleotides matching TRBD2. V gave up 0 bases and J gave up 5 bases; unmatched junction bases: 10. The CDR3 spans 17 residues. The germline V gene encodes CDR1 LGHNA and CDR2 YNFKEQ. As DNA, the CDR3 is TGTGCCAGCAGCCAAGAATGGTCTAGCGGGAGTCGCCACGAGCAGTACTTC. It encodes CASSQEWSSGSRHEQYF.

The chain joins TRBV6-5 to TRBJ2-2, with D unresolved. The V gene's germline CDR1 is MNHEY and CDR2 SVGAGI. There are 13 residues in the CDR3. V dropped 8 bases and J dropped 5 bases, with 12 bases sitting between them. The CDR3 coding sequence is TGTGCCAGCGGTCCCGCTAAAACCGGGGAGCTGTTTTTT. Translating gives CASGPAKTGELFF.